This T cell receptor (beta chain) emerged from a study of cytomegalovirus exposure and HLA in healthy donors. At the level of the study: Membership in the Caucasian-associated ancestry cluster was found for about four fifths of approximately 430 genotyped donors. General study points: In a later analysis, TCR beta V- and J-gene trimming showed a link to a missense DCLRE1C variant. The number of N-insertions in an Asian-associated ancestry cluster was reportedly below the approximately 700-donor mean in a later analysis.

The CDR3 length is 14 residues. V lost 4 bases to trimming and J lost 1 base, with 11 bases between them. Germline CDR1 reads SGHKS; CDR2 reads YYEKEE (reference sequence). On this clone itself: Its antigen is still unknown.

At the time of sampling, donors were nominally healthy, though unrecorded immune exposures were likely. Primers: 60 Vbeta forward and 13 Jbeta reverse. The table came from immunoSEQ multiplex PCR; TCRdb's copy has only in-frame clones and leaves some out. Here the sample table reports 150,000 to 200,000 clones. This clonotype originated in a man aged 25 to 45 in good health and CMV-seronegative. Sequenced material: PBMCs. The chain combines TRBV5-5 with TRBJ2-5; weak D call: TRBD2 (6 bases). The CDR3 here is CASSPGGTQETQYF. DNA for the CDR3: TGTGCCAGCAGCCCCGGGGGTACCCAAGAGACCCAGTACTTC.